This T cell receptor beta chain was found in a study of T cell changes during pregnancy in multiple sclerosis (dated by TCRdb to between 2019 and 2020). The study in broad terms: The study examined how the T cell repertoire changed over the course of pregnancy in women with multiple sclerosis.

To note about this clone: The antigen this receptor binds is unknown. No base qualities exist here, and no much larger clone lies one base off it.

Trimming costs V 5 bases and J 5 bases, and their ends lie 17 bases apart. The CDR1 and CDR2 encoded by the germline V gene are MNHEY and SVGAGI. The CDR3, cysteine through phenylalanine, is 15 amino acids long. The entry retains the CDR3 DNA only, 45 bases that are in frame from base 1. The library was obtained by the immunoSEQ multiplex PCR assay. TCRdb obtained this table from immuneACCESS and retained in-frame rearrangements with V and J assigned. These tables miss some clones; where compared with another copy, unresolved V genes account for less than half of the shortfall, and the remainder is unexplained. The sample table records tens of thousands of clones; 80% to 95% of these occur just once. The top ten hold roughly 2% of the sample.

The rearrangement combines TRBV6-5 with TRBJ2-3, with no D gene named confidently. This receptor was identified in a female donor with multiple sclerosis, enrolled in a pregnancy study. This sample comprised peripheral blood, obtained in the second trimester of pregnancy. The CDR3: CASSLSLGSQDTQYF. The nucleotide sequence is given as TGTGCCAGCAGTCTCTCGCTAGGATCCCAAGATACGCAGTATTTT.